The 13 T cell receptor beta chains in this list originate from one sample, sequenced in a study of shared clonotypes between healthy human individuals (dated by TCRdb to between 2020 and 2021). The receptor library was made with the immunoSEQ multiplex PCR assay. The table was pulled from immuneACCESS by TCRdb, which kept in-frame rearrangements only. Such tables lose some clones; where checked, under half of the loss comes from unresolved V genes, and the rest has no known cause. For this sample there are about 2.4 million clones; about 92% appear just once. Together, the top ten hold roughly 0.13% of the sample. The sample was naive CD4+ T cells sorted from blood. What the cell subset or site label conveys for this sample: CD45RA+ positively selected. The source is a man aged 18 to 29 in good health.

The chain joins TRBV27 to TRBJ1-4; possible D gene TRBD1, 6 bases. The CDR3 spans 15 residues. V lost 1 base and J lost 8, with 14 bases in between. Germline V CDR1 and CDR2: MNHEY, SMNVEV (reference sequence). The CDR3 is CASSLLPRRGEKLFF. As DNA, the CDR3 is TGTGCCAGCAGTTTATTGCCTAGGAGGGGGGAAAAACTGTTTTTT.

The CDR3 DNA follows: TGTGCCAGCAGCTCTCGGGAGGGTAGTAGTTCACCCCTCCACTTT. This gives the protein CASSSREGSSSPLHF. J is TRBJ1-6 and V is TRBV2, with D unclear. CDR1 and CDR2 (germline): SNHLY, FYNNEI. This CDR3 has 15 amino acids. Trimming removed 6 bases from V and 9 bases from J, with 18 bases in between.

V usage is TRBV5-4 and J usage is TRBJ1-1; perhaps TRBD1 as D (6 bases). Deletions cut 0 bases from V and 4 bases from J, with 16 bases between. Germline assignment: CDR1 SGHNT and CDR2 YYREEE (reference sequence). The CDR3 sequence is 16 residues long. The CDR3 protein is CASSLAGGRVGTEAFF. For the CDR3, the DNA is TGTGCCAGCAGCTTGGCCGGGGGCAGGGTAGGCACTGAAGCTTTCTTT.

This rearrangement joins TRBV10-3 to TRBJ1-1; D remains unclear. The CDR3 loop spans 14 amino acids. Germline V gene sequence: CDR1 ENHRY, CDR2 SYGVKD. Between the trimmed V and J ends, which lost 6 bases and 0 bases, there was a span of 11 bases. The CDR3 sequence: CAISPGGMNTEAFF. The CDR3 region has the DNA TGTGCCATCAGCCCGGGAGGGATGAACACTGAAGCTTTCTTT.

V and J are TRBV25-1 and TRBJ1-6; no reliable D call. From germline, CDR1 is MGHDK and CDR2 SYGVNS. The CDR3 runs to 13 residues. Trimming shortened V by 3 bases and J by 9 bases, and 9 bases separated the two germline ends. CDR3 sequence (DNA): TGTGCCAGCAGTGAGGTGTGGGCTTCACCCCTCCACTTT. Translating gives CASSEVWASPLHF. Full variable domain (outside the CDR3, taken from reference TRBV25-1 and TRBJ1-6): EADIYQTPRYLVIGTGKKITLECSQTMGHDKMYWYQQDPGMELHLIHYSYGVNSTEKGDLSSESTVSRIRTEHFPLTLESARPSHTSQYLCASSEVWASPLHFGNGTRLTVT.

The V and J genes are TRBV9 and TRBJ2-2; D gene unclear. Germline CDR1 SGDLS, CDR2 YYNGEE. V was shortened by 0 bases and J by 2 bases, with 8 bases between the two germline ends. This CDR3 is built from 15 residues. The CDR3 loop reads CASSVVWFNTGELFF. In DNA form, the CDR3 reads TGTGCCAGCAGCGTAGTATGGTTCAACACCGGGGAGCTGTTTTTT.

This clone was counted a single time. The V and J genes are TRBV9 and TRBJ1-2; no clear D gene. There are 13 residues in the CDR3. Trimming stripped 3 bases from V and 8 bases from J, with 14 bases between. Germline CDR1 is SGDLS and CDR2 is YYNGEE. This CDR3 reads CASSAAQSGGYTF. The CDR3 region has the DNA TGTGCCAGCAGCGCGGCCCAATCGGGGGGCTACACCTTC. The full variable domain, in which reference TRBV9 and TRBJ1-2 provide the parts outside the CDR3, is DSGVTQTPKHLITATGQRVTLRCSPRSGDLSVYWYQQSLDQGLQFLIQYYNGEERAKGNILERFSAQQFPDLHSELNLSSLELGDSALYFCASSAAQSGGYTFGSGTRLTVV.

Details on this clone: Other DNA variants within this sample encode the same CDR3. The CDR3 nucleotides are TGTGCCAGCAGCCAAGACACAGATACGCAGTATTTT. Translation gives CASSQDTDTQYF. The V and J genes are TRBV5-4 and TRBJ2-3, with unresolved D. Germline-derived CDR1 and CDR2 are SGHNT and YYREEE (reference sequence). This CDR3 comprises 12 residues. V lost 4 bases, J lost 2 bases, and 5 bases lay in between.

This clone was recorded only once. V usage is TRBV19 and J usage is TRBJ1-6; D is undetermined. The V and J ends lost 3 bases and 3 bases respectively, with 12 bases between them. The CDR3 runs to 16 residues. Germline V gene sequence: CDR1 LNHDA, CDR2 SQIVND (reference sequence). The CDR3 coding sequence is TGTGCCAGTAGTATGGAAAAAGGTTTCTATAATTCACCCCTCCACTTT. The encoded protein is CASSMEKGFYNSPLHF. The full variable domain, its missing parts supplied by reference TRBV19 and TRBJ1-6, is DGGITQSPKYLFRKEGQNVTLSCEQNLNHDAMYWYRQDPGQGLRLIYYSQIVNDFQKGDIAEGYSVSREKKESFPLTVTSAQKNPTAFYLCASSMEKGFYNSPLHFGNGTRLTVT.

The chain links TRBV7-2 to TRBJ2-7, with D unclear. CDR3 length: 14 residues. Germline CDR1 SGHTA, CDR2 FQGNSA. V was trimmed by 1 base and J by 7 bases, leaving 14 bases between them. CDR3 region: CASSLEPARLEQYF. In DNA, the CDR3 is TGTGCCAGCAGCTTAGAGCCAGCCCGACTTGAGCAGTACTTC.

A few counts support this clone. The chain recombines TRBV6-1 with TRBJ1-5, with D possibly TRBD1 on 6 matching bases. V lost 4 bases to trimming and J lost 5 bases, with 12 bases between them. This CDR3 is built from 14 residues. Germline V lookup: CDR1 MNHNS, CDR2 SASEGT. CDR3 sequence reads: CASSATGRDQPQHF. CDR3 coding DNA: TGTGCCAGCAGTGCTACAGGGAGGGATCAGCCCCAGCATTTT.

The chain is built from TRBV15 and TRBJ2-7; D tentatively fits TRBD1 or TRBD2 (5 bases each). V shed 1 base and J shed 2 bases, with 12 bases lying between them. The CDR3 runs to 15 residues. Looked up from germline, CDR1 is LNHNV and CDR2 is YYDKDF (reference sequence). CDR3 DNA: TGTGCCACCAGCAGAGGGGGGACGACCCCCTACGAGCAGTACTTC. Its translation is CATSRGGTTPYEQYF.

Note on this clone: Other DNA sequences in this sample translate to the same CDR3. The CDR3 protein is CASSVDGGPYEQYF. The CDR3 DNA reads TGTGCCAGCAGCGTGGATGGCGGACCCTACGAGCAGTACTTC. This chain uses TRBV9 with TRBJ2-7; D is unresolved. The CDR3 extends over 14 amino acids. CDR1 SGDLS and CDR2 YYNGEE come from the germline V gene. Trimming took 2 bases from V and 2 from J, leaving 11 bases between them. The full variable domain, with the rest looked up from reference TRBV9 and TRBJ2-7, is DSGVTQTPKHLITATGQRVTLRCSPRSGDLSVYWYQQSLDQGLQFLIQYYNGEERAKGNILERFSAQQFPDLHSELNLSSLELGDSALYFCASSVDGGPYEQYFGPGTRLTVT.